One sample yielded the 30 T cell receptor beta chains listed below, sequenced in a study of blood T cell repertoires in COVID-19. The method was immunoSEQ multiplex PCR; TCRdb's version includes in-frame clones alone and lacks a portion of them. Of 200,000 or so clones listed, 80% to 90% are singletons. Sequencing was performed on peripheral blood. Every receptor here comes from a woman aged 55-75 years who had recovered from COVID-19.

This sequence joins TRBV6-2 or TRBV6-3 and TRBJ1-2, with D uncertain. Deletions cut 6 bases from V and 0 bases from J, with 20 bases between. The V gene's germline CDR1 is MNHEY and CDR2 SVGEGT. CDR3 length: 17 residues. Here the CDR3 reads CASSQEGWRDSNYGYTF. CDR3 DNA: TGTGCCAGCAGCCAGGAGGGTTGGAGAGACTCTAACTATGGCTACACCTTC.

This clone was observed a single time. J is TRBJ2-7 and V is TRBV10-3; D may be TRBD2 (7 bases). This CDR3 spans 16 amino acids. The V gene lost 0 bases and the J gene lost 3 bases, with 15 bases spanning the gap. CDR1 is ENHRY, CDR2 SYGVKD, per germline. The CDR3 nucleotides are TGTGCCATCAGTGAGTCAGGGGGGGCTACCCACTACGAGCAGTACTTC. It is translated as CAISESGGATHYEQYF.

The chain joins TRBV5-4 to TRBJ1-6; 7 nucleotides match TRBD1. V was clipped by 4 bases and J by 5 bases; unmatched bases: 3. Germline loops: CDR1 SGHNT, CDR2 YYREEE (reference sequence). This CDR3 comprises 14 residues. The CDR3 is CASSRDSNNSPLHF. CDR3 in DNA: TGTGCCAGCAGCAGGGACAGTAATAATTCACCCCTCCACTTT.

CDR3: CASSSTGGSGNTIYF. The CDR3 DNA reads as TGTGCCAGCAGCTCGACAGGGGGCTCTGGAAACACCATATATTTT. The V and J genes are TRBV7-9 and TRBJ1-3; 9 nucleotides agree with TRBD1. The germline V gene encodes CDR1 SEHNR and CDR2 FQNEAQ (reference sequence). With 4 bases clipped from V and 0 bases from J, the junction kept 1 base outside the gene matches. The CDR3 contains 15 residues.

The count of this clone is one. The chain has TRBV11-2 and TRBJ2-2, with 8 bases fitting TRBD2. Germline loops: CDR1 SGHAT, CDR2 FQNNGV. CDR3 length equals 19 residues. V lost 4 bases and J lost 0; bases outside the gene matches: 13. The CDR3 region has the DNA TGTGCCAGCAGCTCCCGGGGGAGCGGGGGACCTACGAACACCGGGGAGCTGTTTTTT. Encoded protein: CASSSRGSGGPTNTGELFF.

The chain couples TRBV5-4 to TRBJ2-7, with 11 bases lining up with TRBD2. V was pared by 4 bases and J by 3 bases, with 6 bases of the junction left unmatched. The germline V gene encodes CDR1 SGHNT and CDR2 YYREEE (reference sequence). This CDR3 has 15 amino acids. CDR3 loop: CASSAQTSGGYEQYF. For the CDR3, the DNA is TGTGCCAGCAGCGCACAAACTAGCGGGGGCTACGAGCAGTACTTC.

In its sample, this clone was seen a few times. The chain has TRBV6-6 and TRBJ1-3; possible D gene TRBD1, 6 bases. Germline V gene lookup returns CDR1 MNHNY and CDR2 SVGAGI (reference sequence). This CDR3 is 17 amino acids long. Trimming cost V 5 bases and J 7 bases, with 24 bases left between them. CDR3: CASSPGRQAGMENTIYF. In DNA, the CDR3 is TGTGCCAGCAGTCCTGGCCGACAGGCCGGAATGGAGAACACCATATATTTT.

This clone was seen a single time. This chain uses TRBV5-1 with TRBJ2-5; the match to TRBD2 covers 11 bases. Germline V lookup: CDR1 SGHRS, CDR2 YFSETQ. The CDR3 covers 16 residues. The ends lost 0 bases at V and 5 bases at J; junction bases unmatched: 6. CDR3 in amino acids: CASSLVNSGGDETQYF. The DNA for the CDR3 is TGCGCCAGCAGCTTGGTAAATAGCGGGGGGGACGAGACCCAGTACTTC.

The gene calls are TRBV7-2 and TRBJ2-3, with 8 bases identical to TRBD2. The CDR3 runs 15 residues. Germline CDR1 and CDR2: SGHTA and FQGNSA. V was clipped by 1 base and J by 2 bases; unmatched bases: 2. The CDR3 nucleotides are TGTGCCAGCAGCTTAGGACTAGCGTACACAGATACGCAGTATTTT. This sequence encodes CASSLGLAYTDTQYF.

This chain joins TRBV12-3 or TRBV12-4 and TRBJ2-7, with D maybe TRBD1 (5 bases). This CDR3 has 12 amino acids. V lost 7 bases and J 7 bases, leaving 14 bases between the germline ends. The CDR3 here is CASNKQKGEQYF. CDR3 coding DNA: TGTGCCAGCAACAAACAAAAGGGGGAGCAGTACTTC.

The count of this clone is one. The J gene is TRBJ2-7, the V gene TRBV18, with a weak D call TRBD1 (6 bases). V shed 3 bases and J shed 3 bases, with 9 bases lying between them. The V gene's germline CDR1 is KGHSH and CDR2 LQKENI. The CDR3 runs to 13 residues. The CDR3 sequence is CASSPGQLYEQYF. Here the CDR3 DNA reads TGTGCCAGCTCACCGGGACAACTCTACGAGCAGTACTTC.

The chain employs TRBV2 and TRBJ2-5; D unresolved. This CDR3 region has 13 residues. V gave up 1 base and J gave up 4 bases, with 7 bases separating them. Germline V gives CDR1 SNHLY, CDR2 FYNNEI. The CDR3 loop reads CASSEVLLETQYF. CDR3 nucleotides: TGTGCCAGCAGTGAAGTCCTTTTAGAGACCCAGTACTTC. Supplemented by reference TRBV2 and TRBJ2-5, the full variable domain reads EPEVTQTPSHQVTQMGQEVILRCVPISNHLYFYWYRQILGQKVEFLVSFYNNEISEKSEIFDDQFSVERPDGSNFTLKIRSTKLEDSAMYFCASSEVLLETQYFGPGTRLLVL.

The chain employs TRBV4-3 and TRBJ1-5; D gene uncertain. Germline values: CDR1 LGHNA, CDR2 YSLEER. The CDR3 totals 15 residues. With 5 bases removed from V and 0 bases from J, the gap between germline ends came to 11 bases. The CDR3 DNA reads TGCGCCAGCAGCTTGAGGGTAGATAGCAATCAGCCCCAGCATTTT. Its translation is CASSLRVDSNQPQHF.

This chain uses TRBV7-3 with TRBJ2-2, with 10 bases matching TRBD2. CDR3 length: 17 amino acids. With V trimmed by 1 base and J by 7 bases, 9 bases remained unmatched. Germline loops: CDR1 SGHTA, CDR2 FQGTGA. The DNA for the CDR3 is TGTGCCAGCAGCTTAAACGGCCTAGCGGGGGTTGGCGGGGAGCTGTTTTTT. Protein product: CASSLNGLAGVGGELFF.

This clone was detected a few times. The chain links TRBV5-8 to TRBJ2-1, with TRBD1 identical over 9 bases. Losses at the gene ends were 4 bases for V and 0 bases for J; bases not matched to a gene: 11. The CDR3 extends over 18 amino acids. Germline V lookup: CDR1 SGHTS, CDR2 YDEGEE. The CDR3 sequence is CASSLPTGGGSSYNEQFF. As DNA, the CDR3 is TGTGCCAGCAGCCTACCAACAGGGGGCGGGAGCTCCTACAATGAGCAGTTCTTC.

The genes are TRBV7-9 and TRBJ1-1; D unclear. The CDR3 sequence is 13 residues long. Germline V gene data show CDR1 as SEHNR and CDR2 as FQNEAQ (reference sequence). V shed 5 bases and J shed 6 bases, with 13 bases lying between them. The CDR3 DNA reads as TGTGCCAGCAGCCCTCCCTTGGGCTCTGAAGCTTTCTTT. It encodes CASSPPLGSEAFF.

The V gene is TRBV5-4, the J gene TRBJ2-3, with 8 bases matching TRBD1. V shed 3 bases, J shed 1 base, and the junction held 1 base outside the gene matches. The CDR3 is 14 amino acids. Germline lookup yields CDR1 SGHNT and CDR2 YYREEE (reference sequence). CDR3 sequence (DNA): TGTGCCAGCAGCTCCAGGGGGCGCACAGATACGCAGTATTTT. As protein: CASSSRGRTDTQYF.

This chain uses TRBV7-9 with TRBJ2-7; D may be TRBD2 (6 bases). The CDR3 is 14 amino acids. Germline values: CDR1 SEHNR, CDR2 FQNEAQ (reference sequence). V was cut by 9 bases and J by 0 bases, with 15 bases left in between. The CDR3: CASSRLDTSYEQYF. CDR3 nucleotide sequence: TGTGCCAGTAGTCGACTAGACACCTCCTACGAGCAGTACTTC. The full variable domain, with the rest looked up from reference TRBV7-9 and TRBJ2-7, is DTGVSQNPRHKITKRGQNVTFRCDPISEHNRLYWYRQTLGQGPEFLTYFQNEAQLEKSRLLSDRFSAERPKGSFSTLEIQRTEQGDSAMYLCASSRLDTSYEQYFGPGTRLTVT.

The CDR3 sequence is CASSLVQGATEAFF. DNA of the CDR3: TGTGCCAGCAGCTTAGTACAGGGGGCCACTGAAGCTTTCTTT. This chain joins TRBV7-9 and TRBJ1-1; 9 bases are shared with TRBD1. Unmatched junction bases numbered 1, after V lost 1 base and J lost 4 bases. Germline CDR1 is SEHNR and CDR2 is FQNEAQ (reference sequence). There are 14 residues in the CDR3.

The chain is built from TRBV5-1 and TRBJ2-1; 12 nucleotides match TRBD2. The germline V gene has CDR1 SGHRS and CDR2 YFSETQ. V shed 4 bases, J shed 7 bases, and the junction held 9 bases outside the gene matches. The CDR3 has 16 residues. CDR3: CASSIVASGGVNEQFF. CDR3 in DNA: TGCGCCAGCAGCATTGTAGCTAGCGGGGGGGTAAATGAGCAGTTCTTC.

This clone has only one observation. This chain links TRBV4-1 with TRBJ1-4; weak D call: TRBD1 (5 bases). V was trimmed by 2 bases and J by 7 bases, leaving 8 bases between them. The V gene's germline CDR1 is MGHRA and CDR2 YSYEKL. This CDR3 region has 13 residues. The CDR3 DNA reads TGCGCCAGCAGCCAAAGACAGTTTGAAAAACTGTTTTTT. It yields the protein CASSQRQFEKLFF.

V usage is TRBV6-6 and J usage is TRBJ1-4, with 9 positions matching TRBD1. CDR3 length equals 16 residues. The V gene's germline CDR1 is MNHNY and CDR2 SVGAGI (reference sequence). Trimming cost V 4 bases and J 1 base; bases outside gene matches: 4. The CDR3 sequence: CASSFTGGGTNEKLFF. The CDR3 nucleotides read TGTGCCAGCAGTTTTACAGGGGGCGGAACTAATGAAAAACTGTTTTTT.

This clone has more than one count but fewer than ten. The chain couples TRBV30 to TRBJ1-6, with TRBD1 matching over 9 bases. The CDR3 is 13 amino acids. With V trimmed by 5 bases and J by 10 bases, 6 bases remained unmatched. Germline V CDR1 and CDR2: GTSNPN, SVGIG (reference sequence). CDR3 loop: CAWAGTGLSPLHF. In nucleotides, the CDR3 is TGTGCCTGGGCCGGGACAGGGCTGTCACCCCTCCACTTT.

About this clone itself: The DNA is left out, because the CDR3 cannot be placed on it with certainty; the CDR3 is given as TCRdb lists it. This chain links TRBV5-1 with TRBJ1-2; the D segment call TRBD1 is taken from the table without a DNA check. Per germline, CDR1 SGHRS and CDR2 YFSETQ. The CDR3 sequence runs 16 residues, both termini included. CDR3 in amino acids: CASSPFGDGTIDGHTF.

This chain joins TRBV6-6 and TRBJ2-2; TRBD1 matches at 9 bases. V was pared by 6 bases and J by 4 bases, with 3 bases of the junction left unmatched. The CDR3 runs to 14 residues. From germline, CDR1 is MNHNY and CDR2 SVGAGI (reference sequence). In DNA form, the CDR3 reads TGTGCCAGCAGAGGACAGGGGATCACCGGGGAGCTGTTTTTT. Residues: CASRGQGITGELFF.

The chain has TRBV4-1 and TRBJ2-2; 7 nucleotides align to TRBD2. Per germline, CDR1 MGHRA and CDR2 YSYEKL. Trimming cost V 3 bases and J 10 bases; bases outside gene matches: 5. The CDR3 runs to 13 residues. CDR3 bases: TGCGCCAGCAGCCAGGGGGGGTCCGAGGAGCTGTTTTTT. This codes for CASSQGGSEELFF.

This clone came up once. The chain carries TRBV24-1 and TRBJ2-2, with 7 nucleotides matching TRBD1. In germline, CDR1 is KGHDR, CDR2 SFDVKD. The J segment lost 0 bases and the V segment lost 9 bases, leaving 6 bases of the junction unmatched. This CDR3 is 15 amino acids long. CDR3 sequence (DNA): TGTGCCACCGGGGACAGCACCGCGAACACCGGGGAGCTGTTTTTT. Residues: CATGDSTANTGELFF.

The V gene is TRBV7-6, the J gene TRBJ2-5; D gene unclear. This CDR3 spans 11 amino acids. The germline V gene encodes CDR1 SGHVS and CDR2 FNYEAQ. V shed 6 bases and J shed 2 bases, with 4 bases lying between them. The CDR3 loop is CASRAQETQYF. The CDR3 DNA follows: TGTGCCAGCAGGGCACAAGAGACCCAGTACTTC. Full variable domain (missing parts from reference TRBV7-6 and TRBJ2-5): GAGVSQSPRYKVTKRGQDVALRCDPISGHVSLYWYRQALGQGPEFLTYFNYEAQQDKSGLPNDRFSAERPEGSISTLTIQRTEQRDSAMYRCASRAQETQYFGPGTRLLVL.

The chain employs TRBV5-8 and TRBJ1-5; 8 nucleotides align to TRBD1. CDR1 and CDR2 (germline): SGHTS, YDEGEE. The CDR3 runs 14 residues. Germline trimming cut 5 bases from V and 6 bases from J; bases unmatched to any gene: 7. The chain's CDR3 is CASSSDRGVQPQHF. CDR3 sequence (DNA): TGTGCCAGCAGTTCCGACAGGGGAGTTCAGCCCCAGCATTTT.

This chain connects TRBV6-5 to TRBJ1-2; 7 bases map to TRBD1. The CDR3 is 11 residues long. CDR1 is MNHEY, CDR2 SVGAGI, per germline. CDR3 sequence reads: CSTGDRDGYTF. DNA for the CDR3: TGTTCCACCGGAGACAGGGATGGCTACACCTTC.